This entry lists 7 T cell receptor beta chains sequenced from one sample in a study of blood T cell repertoires in COVID-19. Sequencing used immunoSEQ multiplex PCR; TCRdb keeps in-frame clones, though not all of them. Of approximately 300,000 clones listed, approximately 84% are singletons. Specimen: PBMCs or T cells enriched from blood (not recorded which). These receptors all come from a woman between 18 and 29 years old who had recovered from COVID-19.

The rearrangement uses TRBV19 and TRBJ1-2; D may be TRBD1 (5 bases). Deletions cut 5 bases from V and 8 bases from J, with 21 bases between. The CDR3 totals 15 residues. The germline V gene encodes CDR1 LNHDA and CDR2 SQIVND (reference sequence). The CDR3 loop reads CASSVVWGGHLGYTF. The DNA of the CDR3 is TGTGCCAGTAGTGTAGTTTGGGGAGGACACTTGGGCTACACCTTC. The entire variable domain, with the rest obtained from reference TRBV19 and TRBJ1-2, is as follows: DGGITQSPKYLFRKEGQNVTLSCEQNLNHDAMYWYRQDPGQGLRLIYYSQIVNDFQKGDIAEGYSVSREKKESFPLTVTSAQKNPTAFYLCASSVVWGGHLGYTFGSGTRLTVV.

The V gene is TRBV5-1, the J gene TRBJ1-3; tentatively, D is TRBD1 (5 bases). Germline CDR1 SGHRS, CDR2 YFSETQ. This CDR3 region has 16 residues. V gave up 3 bases and J gave up 0 bases, with 13 bases separating them. The CDR3 is CASSSQSTASGNTIYF. CDR3 nucleotides: TGCGCCAGCAGCTCCCAATCGACAGCCTCTGGAAACACCATATATTTT.

This clone was picked up one time. This sequence joins TRBV5-1 and TRBJ1-2, with D uncertain. Germline V lookup: CDR1 SGHRS, CDR2 YFSETQ. The CDR3 contains 13 residues. Trimming shortened V by 0 bases and J by 4 bases, and 7 bases separated the two germline ends. Here the CDR3 reads CASSLDGSYGYTF. In nucleotides, the CDR3 is TGCGCCAGCAGCTTGGATGGGAGCTATGGCTACACCTTC.

The V gene is TRBV5-1, the J gene TRBJ1-2; possible D gene TRBD1, 6 bases. Germline V lookup: CDR1 SGHRS, CDR2 YFSETQ. This CDR3 is built from 12 residues. The V end was cut by 0 bases, the J end by 8 bases, with 8 bases between. This chain's CDR3 is CASSLGGHGYTF. CDR3 DNA sequence: TGCGCCAGCAGCTTGGGGGGGCACGGCTACACCTTC.

The CDR3 nucleotides are TGTGCCAGCAGTCCCCAGACAGACACCGGGGAGCTGTTTTTT. Its protein is CASSPQTDTGELFF. The chain couples TRBV6-5 to TRBJ2-2; tentatively, D is TRBD1 (5 bases). The germline V gene encodes CDR1 MNHEY and CDR2 SVGAGI. Trimming left V 5 bases short and J 3 bases short, with 10 bases between. The CDR3 loop spans 14 amino acids.

CDR3 region: CATRSDTGELFF. The CDR3 bases are TGTGCCACCAGGTCTGACACCGGGGAGCTGTTTTTT. The J gene is TRBJ2-2, the V gene TRBV24-1, with no clear D. Trimming left V 7 bases short and J 3 bases short, with 5 bases between. Germline values: CDR1 KGHDR, CDR2 SFDVKD. The CDR3 is 12 amino acids.

CDR3 in DNA: TGTGCCAGCAGTGAAGCGTGGGACAGGGCGAACACCATATATTTT. Its protein product is CASSEAWDRANTIYF. The rearrangement links TRBV2 to TRBJ1-3; 9 nucleotides agree with TRBD1. CDR3 size: 15 residues. CDR1 SNHLY and CDR2 FYNNEI come from the germline V gene. Trimming at V came to 0 bases and at J to 7 bases, leaving 4 bases not matched to a gene.